These T cell receptor beta chains were read from a single sample in a study of T cell repertoires in cytomegalovirus infection. Their cognate antigens are unknown. TCRdb itself ran the reads through MiXCR, one entry per CDR3 protein. Found here are about 920,000 distinct CDR3 sequences, roughly 30% of them singletons; the top ten hold around an eighth. The starting material was cultured CD8+ T cells from PBMCs, obtained from culture after CMV antigen stimulation. These receptors were collected from a human donor in good health (CMV status not recorded). Some clones in this sample may be carry-over from other donors' samples. Both conserved end residues are part of each CDR3. The D gene is left open where the match is weak. The size field is filled for only some rows; it gives once, few, many or a size class.

d_call,v_call,j_call,clone_size,cdr3_nt,cdr3_aa
-,TRBV7-8,TRBJ1-1,-,TGTGCCAGCAGCTTAAGGGGAGGGTCGAACACTGAAGCTTTCTTT,CASSLRGGSNTEAFF
-,TRBV6-6,TRBJ2-1,-,TGTGCCAGCAGGTACGCCCAGGGGATCAATGAGCAGTTCTTC,CASRYAQGINEQFF
TRBD2,TRBV27,TRBJ2-5,once,TGTGCCAGCAGTGGCGGAGCGGGGGGGCTGAAGACCCAGTACTTC,CASSGGAGGLKTQYF
-,TRBV27,TRBJ2-7,-,TGTGCCAGCAGTTTACGACCCTATGTCCAGGGATACTACGAGCAGTACTTC,CASSLRPYVQGYYEQYF
-,TRBV19,TRBJ1-2,-,TGTGCCAGTACGACAACTAACTATGGCTACACCTTC,CASTTTNYGYTF
-,TRBV4-1,TRBJ2-5,-,TGTGCCAGCAGCCAAACGGATCAAGAGACCCAGTACTTC,CASSQTDQETQYF
-,TRBV7-8,TRBJ2-2,many,TGTGCCAGCAGCCGGGGGGCCTCTGTCGGGGAGCTGTTTTTT,CASSRGASVGELFF
-,TRBV7-3,TRBJ2-2,-,TGTGCCAGCAGCTTCCCCGAGGCAGGGGGGGGGAACACCGGGGAGCTGTTTTTT,CASSFPEAGGGNTGELFF
-,TRBV7-6,TRBJ2-1,many,TGTGCCAGCAGCTTAACCAATGAGCAGTTCTTC,CASSLTNEQFF
-,TRBV27,TRBJ2-3,few,TGTGCCAGCAGTTTATCGTATCCGGGAAGTTGGACAGATACGCAGTATTTT,CASSLSYPGSWTDTQYF
-,TRBV12-3/TRBV12-4,TRBJ2-3,-,TGTGCCAGCGAACCAGGGAGCACAAATACGCAGTATTTT,CASEPGSTNTQYF
-,TRBV7-8,TRBJ2-5,few,TGTGCCAGCAGCTTAGGACGAGTATCGGGGCAAGAGACCCAGTACTTC,CASSLGRVSGQETQYF
-,TRBV7-6,TRBJ2-5,-,TGTGCCAACAGCATGACAGAGGGTATGGAGACCCAGTACTTC,CANSMTEGMETQYF
TRBD2,TRBV7-6,TRBJ2-3,many,TGTGCCAGCAGCCACCCCGGGACTAGCGGGATTAGCACAGATACGCAGTATTTT,CASSHPGTSGISTDTQYF
-,TRBV6-5,TRBJ2-3,once,TGTGCCACCTGGGGCTACCACACAGATACGCAGTATTTT,CATWGYHTDTQYF
-,TRBV20-1,TRBJ2-3,few,TGCAGTGCTAGAGATAGAGGGGTTAGCACAGATACGCAGTATTTT,CSARDRGVSTDTQYF
TRBD1,TRBV12-3/TRBV12-4,TRBJ2-5,many,TGTGCCAGCAGCAGGGACAGGCAAGAGACCCAGTACTTC,CASSRDRQETQYF
-,TRBV11-2,TRBJ1-3,-,TGTGCCAGCAGCTTAGATCTGGCACGCGGAAACACCATATATTTT,CASSLDLARGNTIYF
-,TRBV6-6,TRBJ2-2,few,TGTGCCAGCACCACCAGGGCAGTCCTCAACACCGGGGAGCTGTTTTTT,CASTTRAVLNTGELFF
TRBD2,TRBV4-1,TRBJ2-1,few,TGCGCCAGCAGCCAAGATAGGCTAGCGGGTGCCTTGCCCTACAATGAGCAGTTCTTC,CASSQDRLAGALPYNEQFF
-,TRBV28,TRBJ2-1,-,TGTGCCAGCAGTTCCCCTGGGGTGGGGAGGAATGAGCAGTTCTTC,CASSSPGVGRNEQFF
-,TRBV20-1,TRBJ1-5,-,TGCAGTGCCCAACAGGGATGGGGCAATCAGCCCCAGCATTTT,CSAQQGWGNQPQHF
-,TRBV2,TRBJ1-5,-,TGTGCCAGCAGTGAAGCAGGTCGGGGTAATCAGCCCCAGCATTTT,CASSEAGRGNQPQHF
-,TRBV20-1,TRBJ2-1,few,TGCAGTGCTAGAGATGACGGTGGTTCCTACAATGAGCAGTTCTTC,CSARDDGGSYNEQFF
-,TRBV7-2,TRBJ2-1,-,TGTGCCAGCAGCTTAGAAGTCAAACACTCCTACAATGAGCAGTTCTTC,CASSLEVKHSYNEQFF
-,TRBV7-2,TRBJ2-1,many,TGTGCCAGCAGCTTACTCGGACTACCTTTCAATGAGCAGTTCTTC,CASSLLGLPFNEQFF
TRBD1,TRBV6-6,TRBJ1-5,-,TGTGCCAGCAGTTACAAGGGACAGGGTGATCAGCCCCAGCATTTT,CASSYKGQGDQPQHF
-,TRBV11-3,TRBJ2-2,-,TGTGCCAGCAGCTCGACAGACCCGAACACCGGGGAGCTGTTTTTT,CASSSTDPNTGELFF
-,TRBV2,TRBJ2-2,few,TGTGCCAGCAGTGAATCGATTTGGGAGATGAACACCGGGGAGCTGTTTTTT,CASSESIWEMNTGELFF
-,TRBV12-3/TRBV12-4,TRBJ2-7,many,TGTGCCAGCATGTTAGGGTGGAACGAGCAGTACTTC,CASMLGWNEQYF
-,TRBV5-6,TRBJ1-5,few,TGTGCCAGCAGTTTGGGACACTACAATCAGCCCCAGCATTTT,CASSLGHYNQPQHF
-,TRBV29-1,TRBJ2-3,few,TGCAGCGTTGAAGCGGGGACCTCCACAGATACGCAGTATTTT,CSVEAGTSTDTQYF
-,TRBV19,TRBJ1-1,few,TGTGCCAGTAGTATAGATCTCCAGAAGATGAACACTGAAGCTTTCTTT,CASSIDLQKMNTEAFF
-,TRBV19,TRBJ2-7,-,TGTGCCAGTCGGGAGTTCATGGGCGAGCAGTACTTC,CASREFMGEQYF
TRBD1,TRBV7-9,TRBJ2-7,-,TGTGCCAGCAGCCACCGGGACAGGGGGGTCTACGAGCAGTACTTC,CASSHRDRGVYEQYF
-,TRBV28,TRBJ1-1,-,TGTGCCAGCAGTTTAGGTTGGGGGGCGCGTCGTGAAGCTTTCTTT,CASSLGWGARREAFF
-,TRBV28,TRBJ1-5,many,TGTGCCAGCAGTGCAGACGGCCTCAATCAGCCCCAGCATTTT,CASSADGLNQPQHF
-,TRBV7-6,TRBJ1-1,many,TGTGCCAGCAGCTTAGATCCTGGGCCAGTCCTCAACACTGAAGCTTTCTTT,CASSLDPGPVLNTEAFF